This entry features one TCR beta chain sequence. Its antigen is unknown. The CDR3 extends over 14 amino acids. From germline, CDR1 is SEHNR and CDR2 FQNEAQ (reference sequence). Trimming left V 5 bases short and J 6 bases short, with 16 bases between. The data belong to a study of cytomegalovirus exposure and HLA in healthy donors. Study results and caveats: The study designated 150 or so TCR beta chains cytomegalovirus-associated. The classifier, whose performance was assessed in both the original and validation cohorts, reportedly diagnosed cytomegalovirus status with high specificity and sensitivity. Three of the chains that were CMV-associated were confirmed in vitro to be specific for CMV antigens.

TCRdb's copy holds only in-frame clones and misses some; the assay was immunoSEQ multiplex PCR. The sample shows some 130,000 clones, approximately 89% of them seen only once. This rearrangement joins TRBV7-9 to TRBJ1-2, with D perhaps matching TRBD1 (6 bases). Sequencing was carried out using PBMCs. This sequence was found in a woman aged 18-29 years in good health and CMV-seronegative. The CDR3 here is CASSLTGQIHGYTF. CDR3 nucleotide sequence: TGTGCCAGCAGCCTTACCGGACAGATACATGGCTACACCTTC. Drawing the rest from reference TRBV7-9 and TRBJ1-2, the complete variable domain is DTGVSQNPRHKITKRGQNVTFRCDPISEHNRLYWYRQTLGQGPEFLTYFQNEAQLEKSRLLSDRFSAERPKGSFSTLEIQRTEQGDSAMYLCASSLTGQIHGYTFGSGTRLTVV.